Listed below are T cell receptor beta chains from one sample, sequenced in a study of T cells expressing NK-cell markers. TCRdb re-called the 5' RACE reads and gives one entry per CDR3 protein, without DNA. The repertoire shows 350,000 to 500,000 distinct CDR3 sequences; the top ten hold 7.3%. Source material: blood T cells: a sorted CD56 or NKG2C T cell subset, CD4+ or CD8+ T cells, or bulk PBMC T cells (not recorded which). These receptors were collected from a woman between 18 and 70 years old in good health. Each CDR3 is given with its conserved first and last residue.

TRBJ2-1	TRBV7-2	CASNTPGNEQFF
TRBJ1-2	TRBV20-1	CSARTGRDYGYTF
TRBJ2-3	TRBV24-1	CATSDPTSGGLFSTDTQYF
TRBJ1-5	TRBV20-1	CSARPAEESNQPQHF
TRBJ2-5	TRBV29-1	CSAWDTQETQYF
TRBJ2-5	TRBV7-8	CASSPLGGWETQYF
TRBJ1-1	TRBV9	CASSVIRGSRNTEAFF
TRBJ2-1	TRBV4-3	CASSQGGWGEQFF
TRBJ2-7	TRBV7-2	CASSSSWGSYEQYF
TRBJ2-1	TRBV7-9	CASSLTGGTNEQFF
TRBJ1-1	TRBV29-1	CSVFGLWTMNTEAFF
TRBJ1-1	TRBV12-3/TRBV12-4	CASSLRDRAAEAFF
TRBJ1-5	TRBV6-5	CATGPSNQPQHF